This section outlines one TCR beta chain sequence together with its context. What antigen it recognizes has not been identified. No quality values exist for individual bases; no much larger clone is one base distant. For CDR1 and CDR2, the germline V gene lists SGHRS and YFSETQ. The junction shows trimming of 2 bases on V and 2 bases on J, plus 21 bases between the germline ends. The CDR3 covers 18 residues, taking in both the cysteine and the phenylalanine. The kept DNA is CDR3 alone, 54 bases in frame from the first base. Library preparation used PCR. DNA from cultured CD4+ T cells was subjected to TCR sequencing with the Oncomine TCR Beta short-read assay at the Johns Hopkins FTIC core. The QIAamp micro DNA kit was used to extract genomic DNA from the cultured CD4+ T cells. Oncomine TCR Beta libraries from cultured CD4+ T cells were pooled using unique dual indexes and sequenced on an Illumina iSeq 100. Per the source publication's procedure: Non-productive sequences were removed, and CDR3s not starting with C, not ending with F or W, or shorter than 7 amino acids were discarded. The MANAFEST web application was used to identify antigen-specific clonotypes by comparing peptide-stimulated wells against reference wells and other culture wells. Positive clones required FDR below 0.05, an odds ratio above 5, and productive frequency above 0.1% in at least two of three replicate wells. Clonotypes that were significantly expanded in both SARS-CoV-2 spike wells and at least one common cold coronavirus spike condition were defined as cross-reactive. Levenshtein distances (stringdist) and unrooted phylogenetic trees (ape) in R version 3.6.1 were used to assess CDR3 homology. The public reads were reanalyzed by TCRdb: fastp trimming at Q25, MiXCR alignment, in-frame beta chains only. Duplicate CDR3 protein sequences are folded into a single record with the most common DNA and genes. Clone size and V and J calls follow TCRdb, not the original study. Across this sample there are 11,000 or so distinct CDR3 sequences, with approximately 62% seen only once. Clones ranked in the top ten supply about 9.4% of the sample.

The sample's treatment or condition label, in plain terms: approximately 9-day PBMC culture with coronavirus spike peptide pools or control peptides (ViraFEST assay). To expand antigen-specific T cells with peptide pools and then pick out the expanded clonotypes through TCR sequencing, the study relied on the ViraFEST assay. The convalescent patients' positive SARS-CoV-2 PCR tests fell between March and December 2020, which was before the Alpha, Beta and Delta variants emerged in the United States. PBMCs were cultured at roughly 1.9 million per well in IMDM supplemented with approximately 5.4% human AB serum and about 9.6 IU/ml IL-2, with 9.5 to 10 ug/ml peptide pools added. On days 3 and 7, half of the culture medium was replaced with fresh IL-2-containing medium. CD4+ T cells were isolated after approximately 10 days of culture through negative selection using the EasySep CD4+ T cell isolation kit. Ficoll-Paque Plus gradient centrifugation was used to isolate PBMCs from whole blood, and the isolated PBMCs were then either used fresh or cryopreserved at -140C. In general, triplicate wells were set up for every culture condition.

The data were taken from a study of vaccination and CD4 T cells after COVID-19 (dated 2022 in TCRdb). For the wider study: Convalescent patients had a positive SARS-CoV-2 result on nasal swab PCR, and of these patients, nine had mild disease and one had severe disease. The time from the second vaccine dose to post-vaccine blood sampling had a median of roughly 72 days and ranged from about 12 to 250 days. The spike-specific CD4+ TCR repertoire was compared before and after mRNA vaccination in over 9 COVID-19 convalescent patients and several infection-naive healthy vaccine recipients. Post-COVID blood samples from convalescent patients were collected a median of roughly 100 days after diagnosis, with a range of 35 to 161 days. Culture stimuli were overlapping spike peptide pools from SARS-CoV-2 and from the common cold coronaviruses HCoV-NL63, HCoV-OC43 and HCoV-229E. Six males and four females were included in the convalescent cohort, with two Hispanic individuals, seven Caucasians, two Asians and one multiracial person represented. Two doses of either the Pfizer-BioNTech BNT162b2 vaccine (n=8) or the Moderna mRNA-1273 vaccine (n=2) were administered to participants. In control cultures, a CEFX viral epitope pool was used as positive control, an HIV-1 Nef peptide pool was used as negative control, or no peptide was added.

Overall study results and their limits: Only a relatively small number of convalescent patients were included in the study, and early timepoints following natural infection were not analyzed. An increase in the median number of SARS-CoV-2-reactive clonotypes from 20 to 25 after infection to 38 after vaccination was observed, but the change was not found to be significant. Among the post-vaccine SARS-CoV-2-reactive clones in convalescent patients, a median approximately 90% showed up only after vaccination, which suggests vaccine-specific priming. In convalescent patients, nearly all vaccine-specific clones (304 of 307) were found to be mono-reactive for SARS-CoV-2 spike rather than cross-reactive with common cold coronaviruses.

Recombination joined TRBV5-1 with TRBJ2-3, and perhaps TRBD2 as D gene, on 6 matching bases. Sequencing was carried out using CD4+ T cells from blood, cultured in vitro. This clonotype originated in a human donor who had recovered from COVID-19. The bases are TGCGCCAGCAGCTTCGCGAGCCGGGCGGGGCCTCACACAGATACGCAGTATTTT. Translated, this is CASSFASRAGPHTDTQYF.